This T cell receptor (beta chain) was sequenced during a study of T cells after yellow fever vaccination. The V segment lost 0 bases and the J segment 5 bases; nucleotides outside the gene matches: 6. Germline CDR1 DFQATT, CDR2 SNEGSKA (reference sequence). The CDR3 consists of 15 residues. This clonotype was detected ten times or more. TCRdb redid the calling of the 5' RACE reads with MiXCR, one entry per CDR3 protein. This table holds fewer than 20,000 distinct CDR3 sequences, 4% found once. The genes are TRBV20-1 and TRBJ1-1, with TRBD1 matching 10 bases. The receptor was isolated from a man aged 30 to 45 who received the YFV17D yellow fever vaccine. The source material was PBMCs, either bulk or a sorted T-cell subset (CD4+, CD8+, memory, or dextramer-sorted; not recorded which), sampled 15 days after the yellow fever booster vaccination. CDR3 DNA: TGCAGTGCTAGAGATAGAGGACAGGGGGTTACTGAAGCTTTCTTT. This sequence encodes CSARDRGQGVTEAFF.